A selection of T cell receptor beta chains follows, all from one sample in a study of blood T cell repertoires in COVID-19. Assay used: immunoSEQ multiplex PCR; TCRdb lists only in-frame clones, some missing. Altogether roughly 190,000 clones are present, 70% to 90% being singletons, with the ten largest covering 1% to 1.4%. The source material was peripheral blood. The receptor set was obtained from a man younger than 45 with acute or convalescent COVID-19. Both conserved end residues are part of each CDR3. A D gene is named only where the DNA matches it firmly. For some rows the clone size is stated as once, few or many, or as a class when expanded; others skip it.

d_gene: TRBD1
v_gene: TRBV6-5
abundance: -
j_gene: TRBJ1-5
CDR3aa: CASSPWDRGDQPQHF
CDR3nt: TGTGCCAGCAGTCCCTGGGACAGGGGAGATCAGCCCCAGCATTTT

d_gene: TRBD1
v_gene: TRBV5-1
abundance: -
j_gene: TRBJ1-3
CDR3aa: CASSGGQGNTIYF
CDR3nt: TGCGCCAGCAGCGGGGGACAGGGGAACACCATATATTTT

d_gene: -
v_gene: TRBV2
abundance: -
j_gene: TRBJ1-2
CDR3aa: CASSRQSYGYTF
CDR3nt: TGTGCCAGCAGCAGACAGAGCTATGGCTACACCTTC

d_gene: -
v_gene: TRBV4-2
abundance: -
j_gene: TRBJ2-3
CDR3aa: CASSHEGHDTDTQYF
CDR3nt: TGTGCCAGCAGCCACGAAGGACACGACACAGATACGCAGTATTTT

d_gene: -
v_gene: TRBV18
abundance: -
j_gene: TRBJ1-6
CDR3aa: CASSAWGRDSPLHF
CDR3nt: TGTGCCAGCTCAGCATGGGGGCGGGATTCACCCCTCCACTTT

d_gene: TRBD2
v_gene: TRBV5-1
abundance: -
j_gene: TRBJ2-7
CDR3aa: CASRREGGSYEQYF
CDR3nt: TGCGCCAGCAGGCGGGAGGGAGGGTCCTACGAGCAGTACTTC

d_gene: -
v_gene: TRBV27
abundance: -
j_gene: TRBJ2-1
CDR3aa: CASSLHRTPPSNEQFF
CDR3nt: TGTGCCAGCAGTTTACACCGGACTCCCCCTTCCAATGAGCAGTTCTTC

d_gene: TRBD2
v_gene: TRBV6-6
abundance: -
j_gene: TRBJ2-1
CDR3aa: CASSHASSGRAREQFF
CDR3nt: TGTGCCAGCAGTCACGCATCTAGCGGGAGGGCCAGGGAGCAGTTCTTC

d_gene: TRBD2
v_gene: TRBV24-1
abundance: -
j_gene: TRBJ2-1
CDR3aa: CATSDPIRRGGNEQFF
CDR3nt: TGTGCCACCAGTGATCCCATAAGACGGGGGGGGAATGAGCAGTTCTTC

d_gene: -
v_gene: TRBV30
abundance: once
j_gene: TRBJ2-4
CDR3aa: CAWGPGAGKNIQYF
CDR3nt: TGTGCCTGGGGACCAGGGGCAGGCAAAAACATTCAGTACTTC

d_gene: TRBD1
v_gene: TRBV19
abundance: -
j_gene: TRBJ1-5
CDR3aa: CASSPRDSPNQPQHF
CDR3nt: TGTGCCAGTAGTCCAAGGGACAGCCCCAATCAGCCCCAGCATTTT

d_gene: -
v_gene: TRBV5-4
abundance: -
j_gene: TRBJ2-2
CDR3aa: CASSLVQLANTGELFF
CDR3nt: TGTGCCAGCAGCTTGGTACAGCTCGCGAACACCGGGGAGCTGTTTTTT

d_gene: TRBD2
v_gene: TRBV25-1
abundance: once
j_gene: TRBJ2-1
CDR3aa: CASSDQGLRGEQFF
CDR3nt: TGTGCCAGCAGTGACCAGGGACTACGGGGTGAGCAGTTCTTC

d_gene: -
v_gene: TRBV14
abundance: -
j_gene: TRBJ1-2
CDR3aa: CASSRIEDRVEDYGYTF
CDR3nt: TGTGCCAGCAGCCGGATTGAGGACAGAGTTGAGGACTATGGCTACACCTTC

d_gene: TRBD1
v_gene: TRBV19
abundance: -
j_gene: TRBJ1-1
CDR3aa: CASREQGQGTEAFF
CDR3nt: TGTGCCAGTAGGGAGCAGGGACAGGGGACTGAAGCTTTCTTT

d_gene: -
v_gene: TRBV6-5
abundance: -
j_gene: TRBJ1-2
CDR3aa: CASSPQIPLYGYTF
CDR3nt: TGTGCCAGCAGTCCACAGATACCCCTATATGGCTACACCTTC

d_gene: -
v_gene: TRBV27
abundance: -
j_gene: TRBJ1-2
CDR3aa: CASSFRGNYGYTF
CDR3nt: TGTGCCAGCAGTTTCAGGGGTAACTATGGCTACACCTTC

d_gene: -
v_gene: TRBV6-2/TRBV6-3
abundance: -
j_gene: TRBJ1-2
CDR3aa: CASSSQSLDYGYTF
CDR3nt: TGTGCCAGCAGTTCACAGAGCCTCGACTATGGCTACACCTTC

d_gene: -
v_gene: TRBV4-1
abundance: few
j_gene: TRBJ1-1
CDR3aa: CASSPTFGVRNTEAFF
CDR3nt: TGCGCCAGCAGCCCAACTTTCGGGGTGCGGAACACTGAAGCTTTCTTT

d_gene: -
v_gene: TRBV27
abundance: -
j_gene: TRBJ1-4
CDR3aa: CASSSGRGNEKLFF
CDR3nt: TGTGCCAGCAGTTCGGGACGGGGGAATGAAAAACTGTTTTTT

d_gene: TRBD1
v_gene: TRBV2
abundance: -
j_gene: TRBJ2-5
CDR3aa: CASSPGGWETQYF
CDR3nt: TGTGCCAGCAGTCCAGGGGGTTGGGAGACCCAGTACTTC

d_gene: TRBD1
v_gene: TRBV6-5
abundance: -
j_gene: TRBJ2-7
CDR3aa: CASSWDRGSGEQYF
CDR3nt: TGTGCCAGCAGTTGGGACAGGGGTTCGGGCGAGCAGTACTTC

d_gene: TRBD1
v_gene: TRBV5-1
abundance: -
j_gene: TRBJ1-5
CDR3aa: CASSRDSLYQPQHF
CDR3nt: TGCGCCAGCAGTCGGGACAGTTTGTATCAGCCCCAGCATTTT

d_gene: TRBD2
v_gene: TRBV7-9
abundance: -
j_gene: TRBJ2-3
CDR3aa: CASSLAASGIKDTQYF
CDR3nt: TGTGCCAGCAGCTTAGCGGCTAGCGGGATCAAGGATACGCAGTATTTT

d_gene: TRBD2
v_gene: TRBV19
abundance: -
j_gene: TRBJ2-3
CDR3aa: CASTVSGSSDTQYF
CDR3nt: TGTGCCAGTACCGTTAGCGGGAGTTCAGATACGCAGTATTTT

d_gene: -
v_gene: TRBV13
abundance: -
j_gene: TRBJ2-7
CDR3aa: CASSFGASYEQYF
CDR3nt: TGTGCCAGCAGCTTTGGGGCTTCCTACGAGCAGTACTTC

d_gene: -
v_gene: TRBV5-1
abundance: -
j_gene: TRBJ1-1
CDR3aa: CASSLAGGSYTEAFF
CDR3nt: TGCGCCAGCAGCTTGGCCGGGGGGAGTTACACTGAAGCTTTCTTT

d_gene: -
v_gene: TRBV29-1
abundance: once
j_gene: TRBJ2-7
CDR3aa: CSVEISVRYEQYF
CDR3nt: TGCAGCGTTGAAATAAGCGTACGCTACGAGCAGTACTTC

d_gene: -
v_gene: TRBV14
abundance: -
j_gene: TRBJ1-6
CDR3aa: CASSLRRGADRGSPLHF
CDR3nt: TGTGCCAGCAGCCTAAGGCGGGGGGCAGATCGTGGTTCACCCCTCCACTTT

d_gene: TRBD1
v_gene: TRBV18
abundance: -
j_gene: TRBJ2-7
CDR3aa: CASSPPAGGSYEQYF
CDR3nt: TGTGCCAGCTCACCCCCGGCAGGGGGTTCCTACGAGCAGTACTTC

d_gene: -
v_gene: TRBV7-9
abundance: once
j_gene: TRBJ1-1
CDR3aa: CASRDKGVHTEAFF
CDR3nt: TGTGCCAGCAGGGATAAGGGGGTCCACACTGAAGCTTTCTTT

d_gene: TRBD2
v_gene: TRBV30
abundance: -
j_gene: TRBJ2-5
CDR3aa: CAWNFGLAGPQETQYF
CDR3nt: TGTGCCTGGAACTTCGGACTAGCGGGACCCCAAGAGACCCAGTACTTC

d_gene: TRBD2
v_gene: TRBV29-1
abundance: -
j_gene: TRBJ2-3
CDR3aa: CSVEDRLATSTDTQYF
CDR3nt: TGCAGCGTTGAAGATAGACTAGCGACTAGCACAGATACGCAGTATTTT

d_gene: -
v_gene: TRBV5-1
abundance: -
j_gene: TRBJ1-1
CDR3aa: CASTVNTEAFF
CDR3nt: TGCGCCAGCACAGTCAACACTGAAGCTTTCTTT

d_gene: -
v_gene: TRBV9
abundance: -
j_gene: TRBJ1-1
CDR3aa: CASSVAGENTEAFF
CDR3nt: TGTGCCAGCAGCGTAGCGGGGGAGAACACTGAAGCTTTCTTT

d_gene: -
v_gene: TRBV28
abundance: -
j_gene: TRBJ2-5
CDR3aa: CASSILDKPAKETQYF
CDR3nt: TGTGCCAGCAGTATACTAGACAAGCCTGCAAAAGAGACCCAGTACTTC

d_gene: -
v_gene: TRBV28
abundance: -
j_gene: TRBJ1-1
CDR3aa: CASGGPGQNTEAFF
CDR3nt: TGTGCCAGCGGAGGCCCGGGACAGAACACTGAAGCTTTCTTT

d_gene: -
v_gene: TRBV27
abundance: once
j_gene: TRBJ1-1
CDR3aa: CASSHGSAYEAFF
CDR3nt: TGTGCCAGCAGCCACGGGTCAGCTTATGAAGCTTTCTTT

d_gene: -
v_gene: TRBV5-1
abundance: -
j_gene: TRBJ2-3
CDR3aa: CASSLDSTSTDTQYF
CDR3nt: TGCGCCAGCAGCTTGGATTCCACTAGCACAGATACGCAGTATTTT

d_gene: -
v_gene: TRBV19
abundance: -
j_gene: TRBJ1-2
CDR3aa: CASSEGRDYGYTF
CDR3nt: TGTGCCAGTAGTGAAGGCCGGGATTATGGCTACACCTTC

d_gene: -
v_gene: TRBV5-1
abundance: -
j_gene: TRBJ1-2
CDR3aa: CASSLDRQANGYTF
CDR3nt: TGCGCCAGCAGCTTGGACCGACAGGCCAATGGCTACACCTTC

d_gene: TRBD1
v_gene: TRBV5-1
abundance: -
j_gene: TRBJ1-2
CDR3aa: CASSPGTALNYGYTF
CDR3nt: TGCGCCAGCAGCCCAGGGACAGCCTTAAACTATGGCTACACCTTC

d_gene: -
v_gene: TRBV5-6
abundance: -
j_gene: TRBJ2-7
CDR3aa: CASSYWGTREYF
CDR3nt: TGTGCCAGCAGCTATTGGGGGACAAGGGAGTACTTC

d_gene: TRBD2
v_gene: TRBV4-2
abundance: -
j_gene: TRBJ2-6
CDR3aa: CASSRASGTSGANVLTF
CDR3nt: TGTGCCAGCAGCCGGGCTAGCGGGACCTCTGGGGCCAACGTCCTGACTTTC

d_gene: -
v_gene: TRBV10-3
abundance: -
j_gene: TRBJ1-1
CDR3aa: CAIGTGTPNTEAFF
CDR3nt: TGTGCCATCGGGACCGGGACACCGAACACTGAAGCTTTCTTT

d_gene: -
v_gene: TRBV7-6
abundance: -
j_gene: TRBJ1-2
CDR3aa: CASSLVAEITNYGYTF
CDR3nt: TGTGCCAGCAGCTTAGTAGCGGAGATAACTAACTATGGCTACACCTTC

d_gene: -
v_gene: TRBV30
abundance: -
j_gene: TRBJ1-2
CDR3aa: CAWSVLSPDGYTF
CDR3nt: TGTGCCTGGAGTGTACTATCGCCGGATGGCTACACCTTC

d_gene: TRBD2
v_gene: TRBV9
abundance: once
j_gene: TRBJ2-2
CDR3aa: CASSVGLAGTGELFF
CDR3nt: TGTGCCAGCAGCGTAGGGCTAGCGGGGACCGGGGAGCTGTTTTTT

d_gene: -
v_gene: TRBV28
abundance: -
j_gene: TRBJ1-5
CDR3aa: CASVGGLSNQPQHF
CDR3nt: TGTGCCAGCGTCGGGGGATTAAGCAATCAGCCCCAGCATTTT

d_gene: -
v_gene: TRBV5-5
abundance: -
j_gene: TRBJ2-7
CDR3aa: CASAGSYEQYF
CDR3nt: TGTGCCAGCGCGGGCTCCTACGAGCAGTACTTC